A single sample is the source of the 7 T cell receptor beta chains below, sequenced in a study of cytomegalovirus exposure and HLA in healthy donors. In the PCR, 60 Vbeta and 13 Jbeta primers were used. Assay: immunoSEQ multiplex PCR; the TCRdb copy retains only in-frame clones and omits some. In the table there are about 160,000 clones, 77% of which are singletons. The sequencing input was PBMCs. These receptors were taken from a woman aged 40 to 50 in good health and CMV-seropositive.

The chain is built from TRBV18 and TRBJ1-1, with 8 bases that match TRBD1. The CDR3 length is 19 residues. With 5 bases clipped from V and 0 bases from J, the junction kept 17 bases outside the gene matches. Germline loops: CDR1 KGHSH, CDR2 LQKENI. CDR3: CASSSSRQGMRTMNTEAFF. The CDR3, as DNA: TGTGCCAGCTCATCCTCCCGACAGGGGATGAGGACAATGAACACTGAAGCTTTCTTT.

The V call is TRBV6-1, the J call TRBJ1-1; D unresolved. Germline CDR1 and CDR2: MNHNS and SASEGT. This CDR3 is 11 amino acids long. The V end was cut by 2 bases, the J end by 7 bases, with 5 bases between. The CDR3 DNA reads TGTGCCAGCAGTGAACTTCGTGAAGCTTTCTTT. Its translation: CASSELREAFF.

J is TRBJ2-3 and V is TRBV7-9; 14 nucleotides match TRBD2. V lost 5 bases and J lost 4; bases outside the gene matches: 8. The germline V gene has CDR1 SEHNR and CDR2 FQNEAQ (reference sequence). CDR3 length equals 17 residues. CDR3: CASSPAGLAGDADTQYF. CDR3 sequence (DNA): TGTGCCAGCAGCCCCGCGGGACTAGCGGGGGATGCAGATACGCAGTATTTT.

The J gene is TRBJ2-1, the V gene TRBV2; D unresolved. The germline V gene has CDR1 SNHLY and CDR2 FYNNEI. The V end lost 2 bases, the J end lost 0 bases, and 5 bases lay between the germline ends. This CDR3 region has 14 residues. The CDR3 region is CASSERSSYNEQFF. In DNA form, the CDR3 reads TGTGCCAGCAGTGAAAGGAGCTCCTACAATGAGCAGTTCTTC.

The V call is TRBV6-1, the J call TRBJ2-3; a possible D gene is TRBD1 (6 bases). Trimming removed 3 bases from V and 1 base from J, with 14 bases in between. CDR1 and CDR2 (germline): MNHNS, SASEGT. CDR3 size: 16 residues. CDR3 sequence reads: CASSDETGRRTDTQYF. The DNA for the CDR3 is TGTGCCAGCAGTGACGAGACAGGACGGCGCACAGATACGCAGTATTTT.

The chain combines TRBV4-3 with TRBJ2-3, with 9 bases that match TRBD2. The germline gives CDR1 LGHNA, CDR2 YSLEER. Trimming removed 4 bases from V and 5 bases from J; junction bases left unmatched: 4. This CDR3 has 14 residues. CDR3 amino acids: CASSPSGAGDTQYF. The CDR3 nucleotides read TGCGCCAGCAGCCCTAGCGGGGCGGGAGATACGCAGTATTTT.

J is TRBJ1-4 and V is TRBV5-4, with TRBD1 matching 7 bases. V was clipped by 0 bases and J by 0 bases; unmatched bases: 2. This CDR3 contains 16 residues. Germline V lookup: CDR1 SGHNT, CDR2 YYREEE (reference sequence). As DNA, the CDR3 is TGTGCCAGCAGCTTGGGGGACAGAGCAACTAATGAAAAACTGTTTTTT. Its protein is CASSLGDRATNEKLFF.